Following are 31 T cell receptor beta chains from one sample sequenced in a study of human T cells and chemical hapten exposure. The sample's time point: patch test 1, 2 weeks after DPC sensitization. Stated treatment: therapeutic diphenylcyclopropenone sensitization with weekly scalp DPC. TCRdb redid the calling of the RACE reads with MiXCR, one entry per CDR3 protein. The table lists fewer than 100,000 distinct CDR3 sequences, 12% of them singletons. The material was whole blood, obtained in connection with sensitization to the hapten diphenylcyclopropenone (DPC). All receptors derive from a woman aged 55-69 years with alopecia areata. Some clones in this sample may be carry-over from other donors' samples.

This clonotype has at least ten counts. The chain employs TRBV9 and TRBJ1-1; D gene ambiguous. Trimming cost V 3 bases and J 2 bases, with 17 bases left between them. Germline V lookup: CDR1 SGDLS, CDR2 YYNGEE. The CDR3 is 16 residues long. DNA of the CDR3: TGTGCCAGCAGCGATTCTTCACAGAAAGGAAACACTGAAGCTTTCTTT. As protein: CASSDSSQKGNTEAFF.

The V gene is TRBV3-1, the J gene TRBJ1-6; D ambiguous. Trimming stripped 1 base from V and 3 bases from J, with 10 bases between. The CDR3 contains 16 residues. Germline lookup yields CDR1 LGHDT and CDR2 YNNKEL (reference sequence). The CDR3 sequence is CASSQVVGIYNSPLHF. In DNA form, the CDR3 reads TGTGCCAGCAGCCAAGTCGTGGGCATCTATAATTCACCCCTCCACTTT.

DNA for the CDR3: TGTGCCAGCAGGCTAGGACAGTTAAGTTATGGCTACACCTTC. Its protein product is CASRLGQLSYGYTF. This chain connects TRBV2 to TRBJ1-2; a weak D match, TRBD1 (6 bases). V was shortened by 6 bases and J by 5 bases, with 16 bases between the two germline ends. The CDR3 is 14 amino acids. Per the germline V gene, CDR1 is SNHLY and CDR2 is FYNNEI.

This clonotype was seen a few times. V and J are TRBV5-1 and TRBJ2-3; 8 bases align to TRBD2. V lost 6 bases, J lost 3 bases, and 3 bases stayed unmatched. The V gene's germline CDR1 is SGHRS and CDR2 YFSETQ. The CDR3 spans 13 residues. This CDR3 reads CASTRGGTDTQYF. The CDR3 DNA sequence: TGCGCCAGCACACGCGGGGGGACAGATACGCAGTATTTT.

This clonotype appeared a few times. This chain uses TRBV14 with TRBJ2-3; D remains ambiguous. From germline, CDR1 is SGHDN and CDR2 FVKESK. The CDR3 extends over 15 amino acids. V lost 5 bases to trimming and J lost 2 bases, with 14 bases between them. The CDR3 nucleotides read TGTGCCAGCAGCGTTTCGTGGGCGAACACAGATACGCAGTATTTT. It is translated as CASSVSWANTDTQYF.

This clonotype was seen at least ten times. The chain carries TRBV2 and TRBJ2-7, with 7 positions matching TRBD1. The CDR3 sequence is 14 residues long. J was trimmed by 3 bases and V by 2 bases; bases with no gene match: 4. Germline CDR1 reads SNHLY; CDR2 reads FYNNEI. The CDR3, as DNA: TGTGCCAGCAGTGAAACCGGACAGGTCTACGAGCAGTACTTC. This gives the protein CASSETGQVYEQYF.

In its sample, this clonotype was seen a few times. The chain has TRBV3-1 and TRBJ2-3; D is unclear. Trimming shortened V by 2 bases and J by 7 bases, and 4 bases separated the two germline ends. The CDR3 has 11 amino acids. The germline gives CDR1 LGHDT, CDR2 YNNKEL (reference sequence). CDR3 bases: TGTGCCAGCAGCCAAAAACATACGCAGTATTTT. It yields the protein CASSQKHTQYF.

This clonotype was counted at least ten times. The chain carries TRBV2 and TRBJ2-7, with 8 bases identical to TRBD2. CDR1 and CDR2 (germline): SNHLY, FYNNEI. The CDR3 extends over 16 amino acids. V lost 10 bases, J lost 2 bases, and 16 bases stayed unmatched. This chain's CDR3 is CATQQEIAGITYEQYF. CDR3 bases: TGTGCCACCCAGCAAGAGATAGCGGGGATAACCTACGAGCAGTACTTC.

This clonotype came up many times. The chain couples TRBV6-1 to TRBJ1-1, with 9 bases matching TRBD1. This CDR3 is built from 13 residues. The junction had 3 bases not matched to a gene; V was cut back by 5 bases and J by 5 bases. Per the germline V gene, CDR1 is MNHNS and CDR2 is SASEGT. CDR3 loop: CASSIQGATEAFF. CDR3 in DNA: TGTGCCAGCAGTATACAGGGGGCAACTGAAGCTTTCTTT.

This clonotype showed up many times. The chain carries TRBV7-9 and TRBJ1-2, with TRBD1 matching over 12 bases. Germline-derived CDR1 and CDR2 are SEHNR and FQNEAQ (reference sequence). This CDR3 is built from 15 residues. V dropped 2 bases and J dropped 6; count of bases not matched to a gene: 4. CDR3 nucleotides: TGTGCCAGCAGCTTAATGGGACAGGGGGCCAATGGCTACACCTTC. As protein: CASSLMGQGANGYTF. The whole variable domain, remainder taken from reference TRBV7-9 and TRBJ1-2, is DTGVSQNPRHKITKRGQNVTFRCDPISEHNRLYWYRQTLGQGPEFLTYFQNEAQLEKSRLLSDRFSAERPKGSFSTLEIQRTEQGDSAMYLCASSLMGQGANGYTFGSGTRLTVV.

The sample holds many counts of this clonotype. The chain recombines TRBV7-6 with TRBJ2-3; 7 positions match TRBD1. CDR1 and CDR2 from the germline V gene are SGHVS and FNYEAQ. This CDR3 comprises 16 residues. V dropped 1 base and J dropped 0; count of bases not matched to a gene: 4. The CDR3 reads CASSLEGTVSTDTQYF. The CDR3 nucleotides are TGTGCCAGCAGCTTAGAGGGGACAGTCAGCACAGATACGCAGTATTTT.

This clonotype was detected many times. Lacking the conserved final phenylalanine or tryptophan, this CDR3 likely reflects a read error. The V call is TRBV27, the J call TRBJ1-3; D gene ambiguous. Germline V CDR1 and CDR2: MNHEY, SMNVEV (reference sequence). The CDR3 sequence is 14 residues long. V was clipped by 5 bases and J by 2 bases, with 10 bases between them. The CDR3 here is CASSPQGPGNTIYS. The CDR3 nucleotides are TGTGCCAGCAGTCCCCAAGGGCCTGGAAACACCATATATTCT.

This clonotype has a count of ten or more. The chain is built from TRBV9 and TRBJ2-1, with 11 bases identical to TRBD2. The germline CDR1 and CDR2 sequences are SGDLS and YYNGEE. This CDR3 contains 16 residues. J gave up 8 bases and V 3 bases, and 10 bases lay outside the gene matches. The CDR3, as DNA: TGTGCCAGCAGCGCTACTCTAGCGGGGGGCGGTGATGAGCAGTTCTTC. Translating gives CASSATLAGGGDEQFF. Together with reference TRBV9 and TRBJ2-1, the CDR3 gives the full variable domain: DSGVTQTPKHLITATGQRVTLRCSPRSGDLSVYWYQQSLDQGLQFLIQYYNGEERAKGNILERFSAQQFPDLHSELNLSSLELGDSALYFCASSATLAGGGDEQFFGPGTRLTVL.

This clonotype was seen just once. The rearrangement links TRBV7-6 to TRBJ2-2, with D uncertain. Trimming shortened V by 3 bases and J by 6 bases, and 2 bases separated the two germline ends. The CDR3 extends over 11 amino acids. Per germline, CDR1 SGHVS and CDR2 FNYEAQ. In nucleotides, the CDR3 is TGTGCCAGCAGCTTCGCCGGGGAGCTGTTTTTT. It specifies CASSFAGELFF. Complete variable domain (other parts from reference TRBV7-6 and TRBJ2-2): GAGVSQSPRYKVTKRGQDVALRCDPISGHVSLYWYRQALGQGPEFLTYFNYEAQQDKSGLPNDRFSAERPEGSISTLTIQRTEQRDSAMYRCASSFAGELFFGEGSRLTVL.

The CDR3 DNA is TGTGCCAGCAGCTTAGAGGCAGGGGGGCTCTATGGCTACACCTTC. Translated, it gives CASSLEAGGLYGYTF. V and J are TRBV7-2 and TRBJ1-2, with 7 nucleotides matching TRBD1. This CDR3 has 15 residues. Germline-derived CDR1 and CDR2 are SGHTA and FQGNSA. V gave up 1 base and J gave up 4 bases; unmatched junction bases: 6.

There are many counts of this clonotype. CDR3 coding DNA: TGTGCCAGCTCACCACCGTCCGTTTATTTTGGGACAGGGGGCACAGATACGCAGTATTTT. It codes for CASSPPSVYFGTGGTDTQYF. This chain links TRBV18 with TRBJ2-3; 10 nucleotides agree with TRBD1. Per the germline V gene, CDR1 is KGHSH and CDR2 is LQKENI. The CDR3 length is 20 residues. V lost 0 bases, J lost 1 base, and 13 bases stayed unmatched. The full variable domain, rest sourced from reference TRBV18 and TRBJ2-3, is NAGVMQNPRHLVRRRGQEARLRCSPMKGHSHVYWYRQLPEEGLKFMVYLQKENIIDESGMPKERFSAEFPKEGPSILRIQQVVRGDSAAYFCASSPPSVYFGTGGTDTQYFGPGTRLTVL.

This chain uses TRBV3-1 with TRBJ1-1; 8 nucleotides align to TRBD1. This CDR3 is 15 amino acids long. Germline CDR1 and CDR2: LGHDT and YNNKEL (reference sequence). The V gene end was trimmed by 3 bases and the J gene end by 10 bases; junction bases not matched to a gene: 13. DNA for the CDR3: TGTGCCAGCAGCCAGCTTTCCTCAGGGGGCTGGGGAGCTTTCTTT. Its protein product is CASSQLSSGGWGAFF.

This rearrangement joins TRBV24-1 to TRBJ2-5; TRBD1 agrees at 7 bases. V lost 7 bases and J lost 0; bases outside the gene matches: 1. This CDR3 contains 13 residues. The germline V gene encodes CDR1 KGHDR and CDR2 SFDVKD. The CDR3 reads CATSQGDQETQYF. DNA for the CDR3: TGTGCCACCAGCCAGGGGGACCAAGAGACCCAGTACTTC.

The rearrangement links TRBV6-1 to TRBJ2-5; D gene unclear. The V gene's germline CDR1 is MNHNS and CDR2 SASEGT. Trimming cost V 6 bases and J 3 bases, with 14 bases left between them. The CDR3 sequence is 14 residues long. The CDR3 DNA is TGTGCCAGCAGCGAGCAAGGTCGCGAAGAGACCCAGTACTTC. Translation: CASSEQGREETQYF.

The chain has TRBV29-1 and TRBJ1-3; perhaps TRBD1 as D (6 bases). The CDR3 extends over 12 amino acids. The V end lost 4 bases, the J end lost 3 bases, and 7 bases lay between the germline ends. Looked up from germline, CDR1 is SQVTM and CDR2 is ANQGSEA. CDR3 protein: CSVAGDGNTIYF. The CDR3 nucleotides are TGCAGCGTTGCAGGGGATGGAAACACCATATATTTT.

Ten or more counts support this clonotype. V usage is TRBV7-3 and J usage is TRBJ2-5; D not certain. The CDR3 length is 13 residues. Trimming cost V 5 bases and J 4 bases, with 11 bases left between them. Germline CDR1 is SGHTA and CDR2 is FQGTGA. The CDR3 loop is CASSPGSGETQYF. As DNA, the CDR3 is TGTGCCAGCAGCCCCGGGTCAGGAGAGACCCAGTACTTC.

The DNA for the CDR3 is TGCGCCAGCAGCTTGAATAGCGGGGGACCCAGAGAGACCCAGTACTTC. It codes for CASSLNSGGPRETQYF. The rearrangement links TRBV5-1 to TRBJ2-5; 9 nucleotides match TRBD2. The junction had 8 bases not matched to a gene; V was cut back by 1 base and J by 4 bases. The germline gives CDR1 SGHRS, CDR2 YFSETQ. This CDR3 is built from 16 residues.

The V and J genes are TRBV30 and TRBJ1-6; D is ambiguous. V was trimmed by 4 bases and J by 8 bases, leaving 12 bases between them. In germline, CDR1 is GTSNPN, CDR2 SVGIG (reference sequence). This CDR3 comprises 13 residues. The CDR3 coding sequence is TGTGCCTGGACAACCGACGACCATTCACCCCTCCACTTT. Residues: CAWTTDDHSPLHF.

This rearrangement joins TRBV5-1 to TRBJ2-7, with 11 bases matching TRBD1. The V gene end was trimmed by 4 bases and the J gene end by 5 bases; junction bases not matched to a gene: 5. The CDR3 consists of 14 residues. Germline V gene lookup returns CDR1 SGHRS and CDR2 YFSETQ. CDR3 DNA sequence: TGCGCCAGCAGCCCCCGGGACAGGGGGGACGAGCAGTACTTC. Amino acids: CASSPRDRGDEQYF. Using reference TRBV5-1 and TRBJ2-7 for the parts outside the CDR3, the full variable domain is KAGVTQTPRYLIKTRGQQVTLSCSPISGHRSVSWYQQTPGQGLQFLFEYFSETQRNKGNFPGRFSGRQFSNSRSEMNVSTLELGDSALYLCASSPRDRGDEQYFGPGTRLTVT.

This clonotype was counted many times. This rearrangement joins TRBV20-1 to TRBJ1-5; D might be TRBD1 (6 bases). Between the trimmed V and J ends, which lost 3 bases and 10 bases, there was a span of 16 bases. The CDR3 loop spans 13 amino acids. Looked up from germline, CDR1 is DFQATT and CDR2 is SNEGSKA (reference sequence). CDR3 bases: TGCAGTGCTAGTGCCGGGGGCGGCGGCCCCCAGCATTTT. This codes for CSASAGGGGPQHF.

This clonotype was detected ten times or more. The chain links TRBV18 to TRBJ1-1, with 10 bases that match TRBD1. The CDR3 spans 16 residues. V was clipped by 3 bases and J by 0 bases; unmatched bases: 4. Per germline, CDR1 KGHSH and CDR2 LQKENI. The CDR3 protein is CASSPRQGAMNTEAFF. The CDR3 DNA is TGTGCCAGCTCACCTAGACAGGGGGCGATGAACACTGAAGCTTTCTTT.

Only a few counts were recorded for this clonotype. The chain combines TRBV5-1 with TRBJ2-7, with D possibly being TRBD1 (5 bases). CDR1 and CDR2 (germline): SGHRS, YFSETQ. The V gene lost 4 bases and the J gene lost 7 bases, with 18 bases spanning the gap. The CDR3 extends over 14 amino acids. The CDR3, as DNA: TGCGCCAGCAGCCAGGGATTCCGGGTCTGGGAGCAGTACTTC. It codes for CASSQGFRVWEQYF.

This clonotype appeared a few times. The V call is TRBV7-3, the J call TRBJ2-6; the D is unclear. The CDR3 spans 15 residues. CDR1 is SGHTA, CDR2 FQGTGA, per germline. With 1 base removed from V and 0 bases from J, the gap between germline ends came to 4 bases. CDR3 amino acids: CASSLISSGANVLTF. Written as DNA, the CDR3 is TGTGCCAGCAGCTTAATCTCCTCTGGGGCCAACGTCCTGACTTTC.

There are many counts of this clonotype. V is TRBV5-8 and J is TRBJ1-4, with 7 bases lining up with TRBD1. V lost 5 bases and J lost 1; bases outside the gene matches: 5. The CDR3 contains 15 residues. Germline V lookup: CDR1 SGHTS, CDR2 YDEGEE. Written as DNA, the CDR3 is TGTGCCAGCAGACTGGGACAGCTAACTAATGAAAAACTGTTTTTT. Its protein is CASRLGQLTNEKLFF.

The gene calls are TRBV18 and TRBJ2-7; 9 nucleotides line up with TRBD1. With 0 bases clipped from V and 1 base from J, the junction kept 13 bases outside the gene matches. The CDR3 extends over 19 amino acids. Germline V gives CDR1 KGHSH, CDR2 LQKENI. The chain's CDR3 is CASSPPNRGPLSLSYEQYF. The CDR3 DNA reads TGTGCCAGCTCACCACCGAACAGGGGGCCTTTAAGTTTATCCTACGAGCAGTACTTC.

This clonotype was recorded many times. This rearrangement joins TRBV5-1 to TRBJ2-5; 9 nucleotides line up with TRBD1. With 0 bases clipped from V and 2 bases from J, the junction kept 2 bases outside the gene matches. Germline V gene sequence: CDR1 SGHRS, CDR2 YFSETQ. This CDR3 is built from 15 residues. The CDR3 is CASSLAGTGQETQYF. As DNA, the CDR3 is TGCGCCAGCAGCTTGGCTGGGACAGGGCAAGAGACCCAGTACTTC.